This T cell receptor (beta chain) is drawn from a study of blood T cell repertoires in COVID-19 (dated by TCRdb to 2018 to 2020). About the investigation overall: The collaborator samples originated in the United States, Italy and Spain and spanned the acute and convalescent phases of COVID-19. The prospective study material was composed of cDNA or gDNA derived from T cells, B-cell-depleted T cells, or PBMCs. Where HLA class I and class II types were available, the types were taken from metadata supplied by the sample provider, not from assay-based typing. The dataset comprised deeply sampled blood TCRbeta repertoires from subjects exposed to, actively infected with, or recovered from COVID-19. Sample metadata almost always included a de-identified subject ID, COVID-19 status, age in years and sex. The repertoires were made available in a free public database intended to serve as a resource for research on the immune response to SARS-CoV-2. The samples were drawn from the first 160 participants of the ongoing ImmuneRACE study and from roughly 1,300 subjects provided by 6 global collaborators. Findings and caveats that apply to the study as a whole: Clinical and demographic metadata were provided uncurated, with the amount varying by source and participant.

As for this clone: What antigen it recognizes has not been identified. Per-nucleotide qualities are absent, and no much larger clonotype sits a single base away.

The immunoSEQ Assay, a bias-controlled multiplex PCR, was used to amplify TCRbeta CDR3 regions from genomic DNA. As for the original processing: Nucleated cell counts per sample were estimated from amplification of reference gene primers within the assay. Sequence reads were collapsed and filtered to measure the absolute abundance of every unique TCRbeta CDR3 rearrangement. Productive Simpson clonality was computed per sample as the square root of Simpson's diversity index over productive rearrangements. TCRdb carries this immuneACCESS record with in-frame sequences only. Its versions omit some clonotypes, under half of them owing to an unresolved V gene in the studies checked, with the rest unexplained. D and trimming come from the DNA, and the V and J calls and clone size come from that table. Counted in this sample were 95,000 to 150,000 clones; around 83% of them appeared once. About 5.5% of the sample comes from the top ten.

Whole blood was collected in K2EDTA tubes by collaborating institutions according to the institutions' own protocols. For TCRbeta analysis, collaborators shipped samples in one of three forms: frozen whole blood, isolated PBMCs, or DNA extracted from either of those sample types. CDR1 and CDR2 were assigned from the germline V gene as MRHNA and SNTAGT. The CDR3 runs 15 residues from the cysteine to the phenylalanine. Just CDR3 DNA is preserved here, 45 bases in frame from base 1. V ends up 6 bases short and J 4 bases short, with an unmatched junction base count of 11. The TCR originated in a man older than 75 with active or convalescent COVID-19. Sequenced input: peripheral blood. The rearranged segments are TRBV6-4 and TRBJ1-1; TRBD1 lines up with 7 middle nucleotides. The DNA reads TGTGCCAGCAGCGCATCGACAGGGTTAGGCACTGAAGCTTTCTTT. Its protein product is CASSASTGLGTEAFF.